The clone carrying this T cell receptor (beta chain) was counted only a few times. Its target is unknown. The data stem from a study of T-cell memory formation after mild COVID-19. Study outcomes and limitations: Chiefly within CM and EM were the contracting CD4+ clones; CD8+ ones were within EMRA. Confirmation was lacking for SARS-CoV-2 specificity of second-wave clones that peaked on day 37. Clones that shrank (day 15 to 85) were balanced CD4/CD8, whereas later expanders leaned CD4+.

cDNA libraries for TCR alpha and TCR beta, carrying sample barcodes and UMIs, came from 5'RACE with constant-segment primers. MiXCR, run by TCRdb on the 5' RACE reads, gives a single entry per CDR3 protein. The data contain 350,000 to 450,000 distinct CDR3 sequences, around an eighth of them singletons. In germline, CDR1 is MNHNS, CDR2 SASEGT. CDR3 size: 12 residues. The junction had 4 bases not matched to a gene; V was cut back by 7 bases and J by 4 bases. The rearrangement uses TRBV6-1 and TRBJ2-7; 7 positions agree with TRBD1. Input material: PBMCs or a T cell subset sorted from them (not recorded which). The source of this sequence is a man between 18 and 35 years old who had mild COVID-19 (a few samples of this study predate the infection). Cell type and time point are not known. The CDR3 DNA reads as TGTGCCAGCAACCGACAGGGTTACGAGCAGTACTTC. Protein: CASNRQGYEQYF.